The source of this TCR beta chain is a study of blood T cell repertoires in COVID-19. Generated by immunoSEQ multiplex PCR, the TCRdb table keeps only in-frame clones and is missing some. The sample includes 190,000 or so clones, 65% to 85% of them seen just once. V was clipped by 4 bases and J by 0 bases, with 16 bases between them. CDR1 is SGHDN and CDR2 is FVKESK in the germline V gene. CDR3 length equals 18 residues. Material: PBMCs or T cells enriched from blood (not recorded which). This TCR was sampled from a middle-aged man who had recovered from COVID-19. The chain uses TRBV14 and TRBJ1-6; a weak D match, TRBD1 (5 bases). Here the CDR3 reads CASSPRKSTGSYNSPLHF. CDR3 DNA sequence: TGTGCCAGCAGCCCACGGAAGAGTACAGGCTCCTATAATTCACCCCTCCACTTT.